This TCR beta chain was found in a study of vaccination and CD4 T cells after COVID-19 (dated by TCRdb to the early 2020s). About the full investigation: Convalescent patients had a positive SARS-CoV-2 result on nasal swab PCR, and of these patients, several had mild disease and one had severe disease. The convalescent cohort comprised six males and four females, including two Hispanic individuals, seven Caucasians, two Asians and one multiracial person. Two doses of either the Pfizer-BioNTech BNT162b2 vaccine (n=8) or the Moderna mRNA-1273 vaccine (n=2) were administered to participants. Post-COVID blood samples were collected from convalescent patients a median of around 100 days after diagnosis, with a range of about 35 to 170 days. Post-vaccine blood samples were collected a median of around 2.5 months after the second vaccine dose, ranging from roughly 14 to 241 days. Three convalescent patients gave samples both early after vaccination (day 14) and late after vaccination (days 161 to 241). Overlapping spike peptide pools from SARS-CoV-2 and from the common cold coronaviruses HCoV-NL63, HCoV-OC43 and HCoV-229E were used as culture stimuli. Control cultures received a CEFX viral epitope pool as the positive control, an HIV-1 Nef peptide pool as the negative control, or no peptide. In approximately eleven COVID-19 convalescent patients and a handful of infection-naive healthy vaccine recipients, the spike-specific CD4+ TCR repertoire before mRNA vaccination was compared with the repertoire after mRNA vaccination. On the study overall, not on this receptor specifically: Relatively few convalescent patients were included in the study, and early timepoints after natural infection were not analyzed. Among the post-vaccine SARS-CoV-2-reactive clones in convalescent patients, a median approximately 86% showed up only after vaccination, which suggests vaccine-specific priming. Of the vaccine-specific clones in convalescent patients, 304 of 307, or nearly all, reacted only to SARS-CoV-2 spike and did not cross-react with common cold coronaviruses. An increase in the median number of SARS-CoV-2-reactive clonotypes from approximately 23 after infection to approximately 41 after vaccination was observed, but the change was not found to be significant.

Per the publication, the time point label means: late sampling 161 to 241 days after vaccination in a few convalescent patients. In the paper's terms, the treatment or condition label means: roughly 10-day PBMC culture with coronavirus spike peptide pools or control peptides (ViraFEST assay). The study used the ViraFEST assay, which expanded antigen-specific T cells with peptide pools and then identified expanded clonotypes by TCR sequencing. The convalescent patients' positive SARS-CoV-2 PCR tests were from March to December 2020, which was before the Alpha, Beta and Delta variants emerged in the United States. Each well held approximately 2 million PBMCs cultured in IMDM containing about 5% human AB serum and approximately 9.8 IU/ml IL-2, with 8.5 to 10 ug/ml peptide pools added. Half of the culture medium was replaced with fresh IL-2-containing medium on days 3 and 7. After roughly 9 days of culture, CD4+ T cells were isolated by negative selection with the EasySep CD4+ T cell isolation kit. PBMCs were separated from whole blood using Ficoll-Paque Plus gradient centrifugation and then either used fresh or cryopreserved at -140C. Culture conditions were generally each tested in triplicate wells.

The library was produced with PCR. At the Johns Hopkins FTIC core, DNA from the cultured CD4+ T cells underwent TCR sequencing with the Oncomine TCR Beta short-read assay. The QIAamp micro DNA kit was used to extract genomic DNA from the cultured CD4+ T cells. Oncomine TCR Beta libraries from cultured CD4+ T cells were pooled with unique dual indexes and sequenced on an Illumina iSeq 100. The original pipeline was this. Non-productive sequences were removed, and CDR3s that did not start with C, did not end with F or W, or were shorter than 7 amino acids were discarded. The MANAFEST web application identified antigen-specific clonotypes by comparing peptide-stimulated wells against reference wells and other culture wells. To be called positive, a clone needed an FDR below 0.05, an odds ratio above 5, and a productive frequency above 0.1% in at least two of three replicate wells. Cross-reactive clonotypes were defined as significantly expanded in both SARS-CoV-2 spike wells and at least one common cold coronavirus spike condition. Levenshtein distances (stringdist) and unrooted phylogenetic trees (ape) in R version 3.6.1 were used to assess CDR3 homology. The raw public reads went through TCRdb reprocessing: fastp at Q25, MiXCR clone calling, in-frame beta chains kept. Every CDR3 protein is listed once, alongside the most common genes and DNA of its rows. The V and J calls shown here were made by TCRdb, not taken from the authors' results. Present in this sample are roughly 15,000 distinct CDR3 sequences, 52% of which were seen just once. The top ten clones comprise less than 20% of the sample.

In the case of this clonotype: This receptor's antigen is unknown. No quality values exist for individual bases; no much larger clone is one base distant.

The junction shows trimming of 4 bases on V and 0 bases on J, plus 14 bases between the germline ends. From the cysteine up to the phenylalanine, the CDR3 has a length of 15 residues. The retained sequence is limited to the CDR3, 45 bases, with the frame set at the first base. CDR1 is given as SGHNT and CDR2 as YYREEE, both from the germline V gene (reference sequence). Rearrangement joined TRBV5-4 to TRBJ2-7; the D element could tentatively be TRBD1 or TRBD2, as 5 bases agree for each. The sequencing used CD4+ T cells from blood, cultured in vitro, collected about 7 months after SARS-CoV-2 vaccination. The clonotype comes from a human donor who had recovered from COVID-19. The bases are TGTGCCAGCAGCGACCCCGGGACGGACTCCTACGAGCAGTACTTC. It translates as CASSDPGTDSYEQYF. This CDR3, with the reference TRBV5-4 and TRBJ2-7 proteins standing in past its ends, gives the full variable domain ETGVTQSPTHLIKTRGQQVTLRCSSQSGHNTVSWYQQALGQGPQFIFQYYREEENGRGNFPPRFSGLQFPNYSSELNVNALELDDSALYLCASSDPGTDSYEQYFGPGTRLTVT.